The following is a T cell receptor beta chain sequence with its context. The CDR3 contains 17 residues. The junction had 6 bases not matched to a gene; V was cut back by 3 bases and J by 2 bases. Germline CDR1 and CDR2: SGHTA and FQGNSA. Preparation of the TCRbeta library involved a method that used unique molecular identifiers. Via MiXCR, TCRdb re-called the PCR reads, giving one row per CDR3 protein. The data hold 450,000 to 500,000 distinct CDR3 sequences, with approximately 13% observed a single time. The entry originates in a study of T-cell reconstitution after alpha-beta-depleted transplantation in children.

The chain couples TRBV7-2 to TRBJ2-5; TRBD2 agrees at 13 bases. The source of this sequence is a human donor who donated a stem cell graft to a child with combined immunodeficiency. The sequencing used PBMCs from the stem cell graft donor, collected from the stem cell graft. The CDR3 region is CASSFQLGLAGQETQYF. CDR3 in DNA: TGTGCCAGCAGCTTTCAACTGGGACTAGCGGGACAAGAGACCCAGTACTTC.